The T cell receptor beta chain described here comes from a study of early T cells in non-severe SARS-CoV-2 infection. Study at large: Unpaired chains resulted from sequencing bulk RNA of unsorted whole blood. Study-level results: Anti-spike CD8 specificities were favored by VDJdb matching, whose results missed private and CD4 specificities.

Unique molecular identifiers were affixed to single, distinct cDNA molecules. TCRdb passed the 5' RACE reads through MiXCR, listing each CDR3 protein once. The repertoire includes tens of thousands of distinct CDR3 sequences, roughly 12% of them detected once, and around 2.9% sits in the top ten. Concerning this clonotype itself: Antigen specificity is unknown.

The CDR3 has 14 amino acids. CDR1 and CDR2 (germline): KGHSH, LQKENI. Trimming shortened V by 3 bases and J by 5 bases, and 8 bases separated the two germline ends. The genes are TRBV18 and TRBJ1-6; the D gene is possibly TRBD1 (5 bases). Here the sequenced sample was whole blood, taken at baseline. This clonotype originated in an adult who was a healthcare worker with PCR-confirmed SARS-CoV-2 infection or an uninfected control (not recorded which). The CDR3 spells CASSPGRNNSPLHF. CDR3 nucleotide sequence: TGTGCCAGCTCACCGGGACGGAATAATTCACCCCTCCACTTT.